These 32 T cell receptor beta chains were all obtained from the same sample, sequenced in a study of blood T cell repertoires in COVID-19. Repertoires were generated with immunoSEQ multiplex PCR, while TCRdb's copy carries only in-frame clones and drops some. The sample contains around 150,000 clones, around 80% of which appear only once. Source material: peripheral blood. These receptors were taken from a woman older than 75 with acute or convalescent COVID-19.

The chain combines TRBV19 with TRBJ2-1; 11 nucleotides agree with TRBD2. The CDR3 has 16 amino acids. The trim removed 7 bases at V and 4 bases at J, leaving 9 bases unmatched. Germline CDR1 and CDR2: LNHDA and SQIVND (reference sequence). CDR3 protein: CASTVLAGGGYNEQFF. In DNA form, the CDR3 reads TGTGCCAGTACAGTTCTAGCGGGGGGCGGATACAATGAGCAGTTCTTC.

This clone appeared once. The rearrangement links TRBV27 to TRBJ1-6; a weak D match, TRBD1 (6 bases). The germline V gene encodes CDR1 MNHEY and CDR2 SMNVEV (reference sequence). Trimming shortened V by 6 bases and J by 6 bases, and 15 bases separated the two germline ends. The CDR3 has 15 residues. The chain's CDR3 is CASRSGQLFNSPLHF. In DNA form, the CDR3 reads TGTGCCAGCAGGTCAGGACAGTTGTTTAATTCACCCCTCCACTTT.

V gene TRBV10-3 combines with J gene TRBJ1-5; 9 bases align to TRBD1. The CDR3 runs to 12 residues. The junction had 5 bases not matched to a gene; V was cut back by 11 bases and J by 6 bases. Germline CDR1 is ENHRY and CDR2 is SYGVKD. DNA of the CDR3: TGTGCCGTCAAGACAGGGGGTCAGCCCCAGCATTTT. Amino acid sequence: CAVKTGGQPQHF.

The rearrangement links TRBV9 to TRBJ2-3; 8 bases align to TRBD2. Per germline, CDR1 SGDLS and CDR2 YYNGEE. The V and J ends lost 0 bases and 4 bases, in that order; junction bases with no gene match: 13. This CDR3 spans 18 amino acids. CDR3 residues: CASSVVPSTTSGPDTQYF. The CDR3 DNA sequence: TGTGCCAGCAGCGTAGTCCCAAGCACTACTAGCGGCCCAGATACGCAGTATTTT.

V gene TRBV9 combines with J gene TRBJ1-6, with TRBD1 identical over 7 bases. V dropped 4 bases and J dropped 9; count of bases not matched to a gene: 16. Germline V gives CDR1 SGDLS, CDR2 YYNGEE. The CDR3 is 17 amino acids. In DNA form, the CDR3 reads TGTGCCAGCAGCCCGCACAACCCTGCAGGGGGAGTTTCACCCCTCCACTTT. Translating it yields CASSPHNPAGGVSPLHF.

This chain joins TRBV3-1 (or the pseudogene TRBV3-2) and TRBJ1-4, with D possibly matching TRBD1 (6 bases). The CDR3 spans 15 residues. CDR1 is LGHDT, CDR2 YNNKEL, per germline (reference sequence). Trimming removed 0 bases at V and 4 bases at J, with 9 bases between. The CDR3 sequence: CASSQDRGFNEKLFF. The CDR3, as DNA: TGTGCCAGCAGCCAAGATAGGGGGTTTAATGAAAAACTGTTTTTT.

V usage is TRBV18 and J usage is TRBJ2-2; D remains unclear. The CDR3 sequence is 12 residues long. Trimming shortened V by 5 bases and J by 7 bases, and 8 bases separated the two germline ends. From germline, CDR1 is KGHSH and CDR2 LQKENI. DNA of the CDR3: TGTGCCAGCTCAGTTAACGGCGGGGAGCTGTTTTTT. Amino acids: CASSVNGGELFF.

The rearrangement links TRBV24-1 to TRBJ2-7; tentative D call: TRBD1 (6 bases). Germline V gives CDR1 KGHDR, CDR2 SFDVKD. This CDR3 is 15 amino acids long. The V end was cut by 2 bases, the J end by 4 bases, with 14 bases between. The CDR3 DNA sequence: TGTGCCACCAGTGATTCTGTTCAGGGGCCTTACGAGCAGTACTTC. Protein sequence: CATSDSVQGPYEQYF.

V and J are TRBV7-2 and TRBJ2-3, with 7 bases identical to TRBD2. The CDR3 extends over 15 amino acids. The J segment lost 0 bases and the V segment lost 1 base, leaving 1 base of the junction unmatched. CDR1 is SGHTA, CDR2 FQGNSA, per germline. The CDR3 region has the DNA TGTGCCAGCAGCTTAGACGGGGGGAGCACAGATACGCAGTATTTT. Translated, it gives CASSLDGGSTDTQYF.

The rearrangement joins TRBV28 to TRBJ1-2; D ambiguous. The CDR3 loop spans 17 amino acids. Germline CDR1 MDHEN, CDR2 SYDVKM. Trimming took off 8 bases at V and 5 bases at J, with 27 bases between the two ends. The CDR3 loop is CASPKAGNVLISYGYTF. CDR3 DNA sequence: TGTGCCAGCCCCAAAGCGGGGAACGTCCTGATAAGTTATGGCTACACCTTC.

The CDR3 DNA reads as TGTGCCAGCAGCTTAGGTTCGGACAGCCTCTATGGCTACACCTTC. As protein: CASSLGSDSLYGYTF. V usage is TRBV7-2 and J usage is TRBJ1-2; D possibly corresponds to TRBD1 (6 bases). The CDR3 sequence is 15 residues long. V was cut by 1 base and J by 4 bases, with 13 bases left in between. Germline CDR1 and CDR2: SGHTA and FQGNSA.

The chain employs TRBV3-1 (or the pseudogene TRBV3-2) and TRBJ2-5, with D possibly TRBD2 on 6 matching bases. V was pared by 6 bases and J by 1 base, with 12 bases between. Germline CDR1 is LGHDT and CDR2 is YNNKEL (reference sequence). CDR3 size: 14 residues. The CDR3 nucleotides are TGTGCCAGCAGACAGACTAGAGGCCAAGAGACCCAGTACTTC. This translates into CASRQTRGQETQYF.

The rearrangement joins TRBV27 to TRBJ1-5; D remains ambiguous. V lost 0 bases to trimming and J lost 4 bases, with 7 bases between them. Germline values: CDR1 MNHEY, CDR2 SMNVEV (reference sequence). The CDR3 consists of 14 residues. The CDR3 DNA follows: TGTGCCAGCAGTTTATCGAGGTCTAATCAGCCCCAGCATTTT. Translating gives CASSLSRSNQPQHF.

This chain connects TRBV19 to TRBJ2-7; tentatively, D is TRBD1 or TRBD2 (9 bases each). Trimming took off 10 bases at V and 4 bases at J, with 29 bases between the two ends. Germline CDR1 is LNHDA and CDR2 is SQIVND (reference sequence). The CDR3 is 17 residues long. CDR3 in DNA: TGTGCCACCTCTGACAGGGGGTTGCGAGCGGGAGGATACGAGCAGTACTTC. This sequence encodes CATSDRGLRAGGYEQYF.

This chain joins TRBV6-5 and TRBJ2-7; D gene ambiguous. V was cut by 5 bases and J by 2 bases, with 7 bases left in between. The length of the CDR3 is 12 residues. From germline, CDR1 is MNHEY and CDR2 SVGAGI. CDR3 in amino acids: CASSKTPYEQYF. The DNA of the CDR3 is TGTGCCAGCAGTAAGACACCCTACGAGCAGTACTTC.

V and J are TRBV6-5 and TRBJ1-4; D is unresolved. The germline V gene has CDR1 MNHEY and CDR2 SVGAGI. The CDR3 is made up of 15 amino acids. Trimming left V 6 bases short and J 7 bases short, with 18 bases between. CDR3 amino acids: CASSSFVGPGEKLFF. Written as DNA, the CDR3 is TGTGCCAGCAGCTCTTTCGTGGGCCCTGGTGAAAAACTGTTTTTT.

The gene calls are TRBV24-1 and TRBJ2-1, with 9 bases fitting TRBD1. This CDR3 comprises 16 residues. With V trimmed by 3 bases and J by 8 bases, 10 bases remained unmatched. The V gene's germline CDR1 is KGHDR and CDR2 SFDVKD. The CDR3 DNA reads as TGTGCCACCAGTGATACCGCCGGGACAGGGAGCGATGAGCAGTTCTTC. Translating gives CATSDTAGTGSDEQFF.

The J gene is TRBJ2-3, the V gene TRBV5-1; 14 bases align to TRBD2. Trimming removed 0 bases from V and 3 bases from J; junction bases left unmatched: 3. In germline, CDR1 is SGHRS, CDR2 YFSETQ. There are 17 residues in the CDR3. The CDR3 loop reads CASSLGTSGRRTDTQYF. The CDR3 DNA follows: TGCGCCAGCAGCTTGGGGACTAGCGGGAGGCGAACAGATACGCAGTATTTT.

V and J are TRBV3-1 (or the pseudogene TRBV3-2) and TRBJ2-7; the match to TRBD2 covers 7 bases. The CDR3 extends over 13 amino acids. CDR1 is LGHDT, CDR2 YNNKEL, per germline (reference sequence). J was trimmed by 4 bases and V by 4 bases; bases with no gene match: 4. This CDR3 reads CASSLSGRYEQYF. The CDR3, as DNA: TGTGCCAGCAGCCTTAGCGGGCGTTACGAGCAGTACTTC.

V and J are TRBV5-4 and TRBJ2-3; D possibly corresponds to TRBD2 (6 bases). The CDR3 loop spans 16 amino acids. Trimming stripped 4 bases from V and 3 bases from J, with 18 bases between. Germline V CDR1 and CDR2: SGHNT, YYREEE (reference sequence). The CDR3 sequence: CASSSPHLATTDTQYF. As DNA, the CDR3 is TGTGCCAGCAGCAGCCCTCACCTAGCGACTACAGATACGCAGTATTTT.

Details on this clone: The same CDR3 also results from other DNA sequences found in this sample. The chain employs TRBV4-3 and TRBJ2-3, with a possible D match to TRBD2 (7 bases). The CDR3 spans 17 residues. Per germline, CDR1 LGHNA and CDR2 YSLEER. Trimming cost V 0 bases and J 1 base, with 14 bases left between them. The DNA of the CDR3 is TGCGCCAGCAGCCAAGACGGGGGGCTAGCGGGCACAGATACGCAGTATTTT. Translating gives CASSQDGGLAGTDTQYF.

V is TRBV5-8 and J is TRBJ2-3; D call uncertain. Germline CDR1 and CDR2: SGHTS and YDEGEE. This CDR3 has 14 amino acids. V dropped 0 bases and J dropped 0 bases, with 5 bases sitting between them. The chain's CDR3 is CASSLGLSTDTQYF. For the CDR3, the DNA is TGTGCCAGCAGCTTGGGGCTGAGCACAGATACGCAGTATTTT. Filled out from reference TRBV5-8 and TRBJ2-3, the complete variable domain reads EAGVTQSPTHLIKTRGQQATLRCSPISGHTSVYWYQQALGLGLQFLLWYDEGEERNRGNFPPRFSGRQFPNYSSELNVNALELEDSALYLCASSLGLSTDTQYFGPGTRLTVL.

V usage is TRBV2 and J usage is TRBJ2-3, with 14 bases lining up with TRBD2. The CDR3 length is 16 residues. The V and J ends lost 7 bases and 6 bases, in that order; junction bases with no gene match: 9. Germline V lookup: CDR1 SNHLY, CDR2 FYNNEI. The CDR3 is CASTLRLAGGQDTQYF. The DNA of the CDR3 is TGTGCCAGCACTTTGAGACTAGCGGGGGGGCAGGATACGCAGTATTTT.

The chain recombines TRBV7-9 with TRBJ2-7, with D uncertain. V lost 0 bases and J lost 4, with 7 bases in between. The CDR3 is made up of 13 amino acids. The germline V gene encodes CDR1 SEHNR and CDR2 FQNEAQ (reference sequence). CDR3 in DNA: TGTGCCAGCAGCTTAGCGGGCAGTTACGAGCAGTACTTC. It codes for CASSLAGSYEQYF. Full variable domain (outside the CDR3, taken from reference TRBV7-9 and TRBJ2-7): DTGVSQNPRHKITKRGQNVTFRCDPISEHNRLYWYRQTLGQGPEFLTYFQNEAQLEKSRLLSDRFSAERPKGSFSTLEIQRTEQGDSAMYLCASSLAGSYEQYFGPGTRLTVT.

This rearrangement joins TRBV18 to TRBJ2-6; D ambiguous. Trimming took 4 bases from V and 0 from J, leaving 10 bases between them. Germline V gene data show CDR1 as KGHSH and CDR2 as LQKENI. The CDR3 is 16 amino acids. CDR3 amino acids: CASSQSSISGANVLTF. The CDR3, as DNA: TGTGCCAGCTCACAAAGCTCTATCTCTGGGGCCAACGTCCTGACTTTC. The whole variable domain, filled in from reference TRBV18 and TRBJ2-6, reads NAGVMQNPRHLVRRRGQEARLRCSPMKGHSHVYWYRQLPEEGLKFMVYLQKENIIDESGMPKERFSAEFPKEGPSILRIQQVVRGDSAAYFCASSQSSISGANVLTFGAGSRLTVL.

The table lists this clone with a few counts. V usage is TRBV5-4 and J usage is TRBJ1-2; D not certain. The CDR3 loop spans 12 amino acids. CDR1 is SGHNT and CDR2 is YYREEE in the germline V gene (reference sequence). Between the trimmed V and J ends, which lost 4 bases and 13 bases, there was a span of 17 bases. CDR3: CASSAIVEAPTF. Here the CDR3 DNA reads TGTGCCAGCAGCGCGATCGTCGAAGCGCCCACCTTC.

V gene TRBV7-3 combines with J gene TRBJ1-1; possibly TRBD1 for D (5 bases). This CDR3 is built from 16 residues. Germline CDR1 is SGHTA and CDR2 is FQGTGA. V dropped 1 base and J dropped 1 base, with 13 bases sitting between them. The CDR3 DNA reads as TGTGCCAGCAGCTTAAAGGGCGCTAGGGGGAACACTGAAGCTTTCTTT. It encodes CASSLKGARGNTEAFF.

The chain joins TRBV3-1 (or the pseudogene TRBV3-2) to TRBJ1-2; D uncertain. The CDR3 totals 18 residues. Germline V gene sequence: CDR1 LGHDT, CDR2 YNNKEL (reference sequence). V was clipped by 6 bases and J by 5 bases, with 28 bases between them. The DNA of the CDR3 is TGTGCCAGCAGTCTCGAAAAAGGACGTGGACTTGTGGGATATGGCTACACCTTC. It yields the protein CASSLEKGRGLVGYGYTF.

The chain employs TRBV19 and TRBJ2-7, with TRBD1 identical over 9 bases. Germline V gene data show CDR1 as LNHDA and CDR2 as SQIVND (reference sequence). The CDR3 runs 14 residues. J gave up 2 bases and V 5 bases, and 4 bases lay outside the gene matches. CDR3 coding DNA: TGTGCCAGTAGTGTCCGACAGGGGGCCTACGAGCAGTACTTC. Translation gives CASSVRQGAYEQYF.

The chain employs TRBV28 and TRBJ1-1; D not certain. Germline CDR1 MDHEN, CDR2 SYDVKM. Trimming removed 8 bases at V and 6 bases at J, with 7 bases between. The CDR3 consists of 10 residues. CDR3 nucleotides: TGTGCCAGCGGAGCCTCTGAAGCTTTCTTT. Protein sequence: CASGASEAFF.

CDR3 bases: TGTGCCAGCAGTGAAGGGACAAGAGATGGAAACGAGCAGTACTTC. It specifies CASSEGTRDGNEQYF. The genes are TRBV2 and TRBJ2-7; D possibly corresponds to TRBD1 (5 bases). The CDR3 is 15 amino acids. Germline CDR1 and CDR2: SNHLY and FYNNEI. V dropped 1 base and J dropped 5 bases, with 15 bases sitting between them.

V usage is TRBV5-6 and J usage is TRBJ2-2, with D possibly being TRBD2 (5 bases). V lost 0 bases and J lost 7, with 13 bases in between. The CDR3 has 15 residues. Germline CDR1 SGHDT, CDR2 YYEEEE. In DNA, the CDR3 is TGTGCCAGCAGCTTGGTAGGCGGGCTTGGCGGGGAGCTGTTTTTT. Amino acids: CASSLVGGLGGELFF.